This T cell receptor (beta chain) was obtained from a study of blood T cell repertoires in COVID-19. Across the study: The samples span acute and convalescent COVID-19 from the United States, Italy and Spain.

Original processing methods: Estimation of nucleated cell counts relied on the amplification of reference gene primers. Clones were sequenced by immunoSEQ multiplex PCR, and TCRdb holds only the in-frame ones, with some missing. From that table come the V and J calls and clone size; the DNA was used to work out D and trimming. The table lists roughly 380,000 clones, more than 75% of them singletons. From germline, CDR1 is MNHEY and CDR2 SMNVEV (reference sequence). Trimming cost V 4 bases and J 5 bases; bases outside gene matches: 6. CDR3 length: 15 residues. The V gene is TRBV27, the J gene TRBJ2-5; 11 positions match TRBD1. The material sequenced was PBMCs or T cells enriched from blood (not recorded which). This clonotype was obtained from a man aged 30-40 years who had recovered from COVID-19. The chain's CDR3 is CASSSGTGGLETQYF. CDR3 in DNA: TGTGCCAGCAGTTCAGGGACAGGGGGGTTGGAGACCCAGTACTTC.